This T cell receptor (beta chain) was identified during a study of identical twins. After template switching added a universal primer site, the resulting cDNA carried unique molecular identifiers. TCRdb re-derived calls from the 5' RACE reads in MiXCR, one entry per CDR3 protein. The data hold approximately 680,000 distinct CDR3 sequences, with 7.1% observed a single time. The CDR3 consists of 15 residues. The V and J ends lost 5 bases and 7 bases respectively, with 20 bases between them. At least ten counts were recorded for this clonotype. Its antigen is currently unknown. Study-level results: Low generation probability was overrepresented in out-of-frame alpha sequences shared by twins. It was out-of-frame TCR alpha sharing in monozygotic twins that models underestimated. Beta clonotypes that were abundant in cord blood contained fewer insertions, a pattern absent from memory repertoires.

The same data also went into a second study, on yellow fever vaccine responses in identical twins.

Sample: PBMCs. This sequence originates from a young woman in good health. The chain has TRBV12-3 or TRBV12-4 and TRBJ2-5; tentative D call: TRBD2 (6 bases). The CDR3, as DNA: TGTGCCAGCAGTCCTACGACCGGGAGTCCTTGGACCCAGTACTTC. It is translated as CASSPTTGSPWTQYF.